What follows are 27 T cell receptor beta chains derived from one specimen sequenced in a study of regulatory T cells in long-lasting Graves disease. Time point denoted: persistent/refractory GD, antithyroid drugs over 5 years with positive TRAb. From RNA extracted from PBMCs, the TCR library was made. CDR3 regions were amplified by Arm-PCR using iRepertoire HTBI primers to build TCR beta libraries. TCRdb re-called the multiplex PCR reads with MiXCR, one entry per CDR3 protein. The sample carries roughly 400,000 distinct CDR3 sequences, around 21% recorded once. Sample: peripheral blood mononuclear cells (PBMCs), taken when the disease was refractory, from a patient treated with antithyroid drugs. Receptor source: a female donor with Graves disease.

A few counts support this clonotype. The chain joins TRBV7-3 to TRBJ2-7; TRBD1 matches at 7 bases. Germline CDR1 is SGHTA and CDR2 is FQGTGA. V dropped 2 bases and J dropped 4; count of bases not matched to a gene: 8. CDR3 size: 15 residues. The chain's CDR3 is CASSLGQGQSYEQYF. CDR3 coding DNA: TGTGCCAGCAGCTTAGGCCAGGGACAGAGTTACGAGCAGTACTTC.

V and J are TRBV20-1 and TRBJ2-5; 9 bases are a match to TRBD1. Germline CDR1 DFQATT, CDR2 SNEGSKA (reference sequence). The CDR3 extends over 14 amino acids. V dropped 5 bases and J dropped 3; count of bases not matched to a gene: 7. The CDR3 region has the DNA TGCAGTGCTTCCCGGGACAGGGAAAAAGAGACCCAGTACTTC. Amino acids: CSASRDREKETQYF.

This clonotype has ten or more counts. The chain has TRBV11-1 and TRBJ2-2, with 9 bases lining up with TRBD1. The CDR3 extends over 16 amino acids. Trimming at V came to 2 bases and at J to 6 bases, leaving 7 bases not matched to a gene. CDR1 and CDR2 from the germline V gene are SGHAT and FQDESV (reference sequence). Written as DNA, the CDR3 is TGTGCCAGCAGCTTACGGGGGACAGGGTTCTCCGGGGAGCTGTTTTTT. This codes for CASSLRGTGFSGELFF. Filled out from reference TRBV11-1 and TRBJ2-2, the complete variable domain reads EAEVAQSPRYKITEKSQAVAFWCDPISGHATLYWYRQILGQGPELLVQFQDESVVDDSQLPKDRFSAERLKGVDSTLKIQPAELGDSAMYLCASSLRGTGFSGELFFGEGSRLTVL.

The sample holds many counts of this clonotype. DNA for the CDR3: TGTGCCAGCAGCTTGGGACAGATTAATTCACCCCTCCACTTT. Translation: CASSLGQINSPLHF. This chain links TRBV7-2 with TRBJ1-6; 7 bases agree with TRBD1. CDR1 is SGHTA and CDR2 is FQGNSA in the germline V gene. The V gene end was trimmed by 3 bases and the J gene end by 6 bases; junction bases not matched to a gene: 2. This CDR3 has 14 amino acids.

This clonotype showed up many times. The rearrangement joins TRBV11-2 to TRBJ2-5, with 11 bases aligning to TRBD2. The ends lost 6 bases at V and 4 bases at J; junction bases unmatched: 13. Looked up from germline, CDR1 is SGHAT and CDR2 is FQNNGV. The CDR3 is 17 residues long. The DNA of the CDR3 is TGTGCCAGCAGTTCCCGGGCACTAGCGGGAGTATCAGAGACCCAGTACTTC. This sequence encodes CASSSRALAGVSETQYF.

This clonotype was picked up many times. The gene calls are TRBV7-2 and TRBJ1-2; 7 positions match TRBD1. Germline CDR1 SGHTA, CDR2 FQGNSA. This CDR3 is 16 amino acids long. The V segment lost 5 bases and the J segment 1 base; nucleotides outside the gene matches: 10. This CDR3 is CASSLSRDSNNYGYTF. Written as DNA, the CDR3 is TGTGCCAGCAGCCTCTCGAGGGACAGCAATAACTATGGCTACACCTTC. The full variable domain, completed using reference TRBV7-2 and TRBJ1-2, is GAGVSQSPSNKVTEKGKDVELRCDPISGHTALYWYRQSLGQGLEFLIYFQGNSAPDKSGLPSDRFSAERTGGSVSTLTIQRTQQEDSAVYLCASSLSRDSNNYGYTFGSGTRLTVV.

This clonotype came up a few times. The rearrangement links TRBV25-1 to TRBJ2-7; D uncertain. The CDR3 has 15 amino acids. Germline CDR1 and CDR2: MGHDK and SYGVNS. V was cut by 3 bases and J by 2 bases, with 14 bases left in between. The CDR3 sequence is CASSDVRLGPYEQYF. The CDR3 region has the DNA TGTGCCAGCAGTGATGTTAGACTCGGCCCCTACGAGCAGTACTTC.

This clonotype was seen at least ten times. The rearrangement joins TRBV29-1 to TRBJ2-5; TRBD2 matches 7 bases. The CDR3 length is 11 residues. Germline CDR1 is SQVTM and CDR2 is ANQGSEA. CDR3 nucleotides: TGCACCGTGGGAGGGGAGGAGACCCAGTACTTC. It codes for CTVGGEETQYF.

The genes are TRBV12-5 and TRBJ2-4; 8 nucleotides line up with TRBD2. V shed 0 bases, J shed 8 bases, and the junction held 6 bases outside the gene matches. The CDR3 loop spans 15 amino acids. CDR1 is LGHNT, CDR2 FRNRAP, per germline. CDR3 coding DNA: TGTGCTAGTGGTTTGGTAGGGACGGGAGGGGACATTCAGTACTTC. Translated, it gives CASGLVGTGGDIQYF.

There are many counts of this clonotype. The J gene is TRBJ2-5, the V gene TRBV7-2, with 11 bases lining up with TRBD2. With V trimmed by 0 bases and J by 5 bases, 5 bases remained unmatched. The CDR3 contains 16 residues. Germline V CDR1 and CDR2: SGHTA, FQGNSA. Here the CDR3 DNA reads TGTGCCAGCAGCTTAGCTAGCGGGAGGGCCGGTGAGACCCAGTACTTC. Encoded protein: CASSLASGRAGETQYF. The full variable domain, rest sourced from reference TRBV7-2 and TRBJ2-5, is GAGVSQSPSNKVTEKGKDVELRCDPISGHTALYWYRQSLGQGLEFLIYFQGNSAPDKSGLPSDRFSAERTGGSVSTLTIQRTQQEDSAVYLCASSLASGRAGETQYFGPGTRLLVL.

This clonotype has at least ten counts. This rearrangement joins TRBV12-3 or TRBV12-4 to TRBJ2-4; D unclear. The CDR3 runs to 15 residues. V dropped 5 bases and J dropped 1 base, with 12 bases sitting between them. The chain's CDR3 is CASSLYGIAKNIQYF. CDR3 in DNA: TGTGCCAGCAGTCTATATGGGATCGCCAAAAACATTCAGTACTTC.

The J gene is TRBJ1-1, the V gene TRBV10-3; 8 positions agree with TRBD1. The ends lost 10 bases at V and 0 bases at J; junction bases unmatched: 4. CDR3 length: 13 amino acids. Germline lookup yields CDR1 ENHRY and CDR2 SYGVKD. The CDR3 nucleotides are TGTGCCACAGGACAGGGTGTGAACACTGAAGCTTTCTTT. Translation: CATGQGVNTEAFF.

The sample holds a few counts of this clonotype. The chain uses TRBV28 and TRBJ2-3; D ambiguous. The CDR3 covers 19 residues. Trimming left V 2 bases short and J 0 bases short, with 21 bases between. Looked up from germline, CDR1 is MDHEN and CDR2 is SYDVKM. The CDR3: CASSLHQYTVVSSTDTQYF. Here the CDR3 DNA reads TGTGCCAGCAGTTTACACCAGTACACAGTCGTGTCTAGCACAGATACGCAGTATTTT.

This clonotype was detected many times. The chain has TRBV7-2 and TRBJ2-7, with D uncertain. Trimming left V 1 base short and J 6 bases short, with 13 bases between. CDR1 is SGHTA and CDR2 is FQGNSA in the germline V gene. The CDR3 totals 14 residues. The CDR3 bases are TGTGCCAGCAGCTTAGGGCGGTCGGTGTTCGAGCAGTACTTC. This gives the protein CASSLGRSVFEQYF.

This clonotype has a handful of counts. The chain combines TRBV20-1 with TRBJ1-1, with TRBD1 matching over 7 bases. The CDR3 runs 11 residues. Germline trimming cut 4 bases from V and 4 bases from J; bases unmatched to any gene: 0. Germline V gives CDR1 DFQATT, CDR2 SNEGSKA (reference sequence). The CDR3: CSANRGTEAFF. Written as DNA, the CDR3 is TGCAGTGCTAACAGGGGCACTGAAGCTTTCTTT.

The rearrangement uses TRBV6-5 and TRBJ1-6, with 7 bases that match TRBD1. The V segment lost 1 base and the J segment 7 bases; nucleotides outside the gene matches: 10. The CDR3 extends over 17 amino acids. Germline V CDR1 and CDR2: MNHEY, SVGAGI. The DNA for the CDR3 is TGTGCCAGCAGTTACTTCCCGGCAGGGGGGCCAAATTCACCCCTCCACTTT. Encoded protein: CASSYFPAGGPNSPLHF.

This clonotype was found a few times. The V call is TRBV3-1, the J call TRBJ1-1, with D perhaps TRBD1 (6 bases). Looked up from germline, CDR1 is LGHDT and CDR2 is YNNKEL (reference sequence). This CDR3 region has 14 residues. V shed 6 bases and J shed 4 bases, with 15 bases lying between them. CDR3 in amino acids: CASSSLGGPTEAFF. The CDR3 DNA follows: TGTGCCAGCAGTAGCTTAGGGGGTCCCACTGAAGCTTTCTTT.

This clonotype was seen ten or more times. CDR3 protein: CASSLGLGGANYGYTF. DNA of the CDR3: TGTGCCAGCAGCTTAGGCCTCGGCGGTGCTAACTATGGCTACACCTTC. The chain carries TRBV11-2 and TRBJ1-2, with no clear D. This CDR3 is 16 amino acids long. Looked up from germline, CDR1 is SGHAT and CDR2 is FQNNGV. V gave up 1 base and J gave up 0 bases, with 12 bases separating them.

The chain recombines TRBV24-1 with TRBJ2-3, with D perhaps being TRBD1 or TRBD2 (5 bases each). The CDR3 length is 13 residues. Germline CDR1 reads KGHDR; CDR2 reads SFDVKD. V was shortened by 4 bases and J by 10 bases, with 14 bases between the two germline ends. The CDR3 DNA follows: TGTGCCACCAGTGACTACAAGGGGACGGCGCAGTATTTT. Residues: CATSDYKGTAQYF.

DNA of the CDR3: TGTGCCAGTACTGACCTTGGTAGCGGGGCCCTAGCCAAAAACATTCAGTACTTC. This gives the protein CASTDLGSGALAKNIQYF. The J gene is TRBJ2-4, the V gene TRBV19; 8 positions agree with TRBD2. Trimming removed 7 bases from V and 0 bases from J; junction bases left unmatched: 14. The CDR3 consists of 18 residues. Germline CDR1 is LNHDA and CDR2 is SQIVND (reference sequence).

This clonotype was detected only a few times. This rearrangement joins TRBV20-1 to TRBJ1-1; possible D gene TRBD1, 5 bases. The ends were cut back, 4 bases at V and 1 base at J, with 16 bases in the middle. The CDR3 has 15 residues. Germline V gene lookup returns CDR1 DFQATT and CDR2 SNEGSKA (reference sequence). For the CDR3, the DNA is TGCAGTGCTACACCTGGCACAGGAGCGAACACTGAAGCTTTCTTT. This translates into CSATPGTGANTEAFF.

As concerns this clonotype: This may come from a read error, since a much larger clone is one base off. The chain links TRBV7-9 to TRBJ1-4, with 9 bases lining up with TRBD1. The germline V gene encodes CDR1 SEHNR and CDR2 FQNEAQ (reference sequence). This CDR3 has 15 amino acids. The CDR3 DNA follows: TGTGCCAGCAGCAAGACCGGGACAGGGTATGAAGAACTGTTTTTT. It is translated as CASSKTGTGYEELFF.

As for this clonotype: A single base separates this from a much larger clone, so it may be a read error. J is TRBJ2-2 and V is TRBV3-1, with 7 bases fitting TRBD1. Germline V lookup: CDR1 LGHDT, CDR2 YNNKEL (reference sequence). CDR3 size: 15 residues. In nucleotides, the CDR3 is TGTGCCGGCAGCCTGGACAGGTCGGGCACCGGGGAGCTGTTTTTT. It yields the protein CAGSLDRSGTGELFF.

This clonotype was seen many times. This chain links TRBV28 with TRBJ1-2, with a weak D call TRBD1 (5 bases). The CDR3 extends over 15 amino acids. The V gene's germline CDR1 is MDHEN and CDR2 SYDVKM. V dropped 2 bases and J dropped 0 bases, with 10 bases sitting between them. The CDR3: CASSLIQGSNYGYTF. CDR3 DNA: TGTGCCAGCAGTTTAATCCAGGGCTCTAACTATGGCTACACCTTC.

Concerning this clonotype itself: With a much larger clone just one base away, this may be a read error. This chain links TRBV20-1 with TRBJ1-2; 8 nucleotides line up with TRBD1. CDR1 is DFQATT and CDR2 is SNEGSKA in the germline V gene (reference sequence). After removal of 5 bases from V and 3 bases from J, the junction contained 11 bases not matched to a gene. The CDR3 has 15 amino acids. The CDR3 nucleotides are TGCAGTGCTGGGAGCAGGGGGCGCCAGGACTATGGCTACACCTTC. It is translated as CSAGSRGRQDYGYTF.

The CDR3 sequence is CASSISPFSGRASTGELFF. The CDR3 DNA reads TGTGCCAGTAGTATTTCCCCTTTTAGCGGGAGGGCCAGCACCGGGGAGCTGTTTTTT. The chain uses TRBV19 and TRBJ2-2, with 11 positions matching TRBD2. V dropped 3 bases and J dropped 4; count of bases not matched to a gene: 13. The CDR3 totals 19 residues. Germline-derived CDR1 and CDR2 are LNHDA and SQIVND (reference sequence).

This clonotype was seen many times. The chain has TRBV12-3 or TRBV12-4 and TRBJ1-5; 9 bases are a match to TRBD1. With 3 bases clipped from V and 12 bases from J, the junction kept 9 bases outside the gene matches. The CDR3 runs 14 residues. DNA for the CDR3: TGTGCCAGCAGTTTGGTTCCGGGACAGGGAATCCAGCATTTT. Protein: CASSLVPGQGIQHF.